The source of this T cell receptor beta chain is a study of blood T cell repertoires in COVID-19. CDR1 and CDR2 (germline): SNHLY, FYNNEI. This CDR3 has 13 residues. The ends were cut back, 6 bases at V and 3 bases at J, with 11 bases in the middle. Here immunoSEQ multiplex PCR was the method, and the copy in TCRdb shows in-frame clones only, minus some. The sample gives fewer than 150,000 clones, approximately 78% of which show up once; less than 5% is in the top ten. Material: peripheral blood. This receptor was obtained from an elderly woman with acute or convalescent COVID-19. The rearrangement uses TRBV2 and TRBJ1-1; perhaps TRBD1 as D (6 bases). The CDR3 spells CASSPGHDTEAFF. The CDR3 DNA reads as TGTGCCAGCAGCCCGGGACACGACACTGAAGCTTTCTTT.